This TCR beta chain was profiled in a study of control samples from healthy donors and cancer patients. Germline CDR1 and CDR2: SNHLY and FYNNEI. The length of the CDR3 is 16 residues. J gave up 1 base and V 5 bases, and 6 bases lay outside the gene matches. The assay was immunoSEQ multiplex PCR, and TCRdb's table has in-frame clones only and misses some. This sample has tens of thousands of clones, with about 90% found just once. The receptor was isolated from a woman aged 60-75 years with lung cancer. Input material: PBMCs. V gene TRBV2 combines with J gene TRBJ1-2; 11 positions match TRBD1. CDR3 coding DNA: TGTGCCAGCAGTCCAGGGACAGGGGGGTTTAACTATGGCTACACCTTC. Translation gives CASSPGTGGFNYGYTF.